This entry lists 16 T cell receptor beta chains sequenced from one sample in a study of tumor-infiltrating lymphocytes in oesophageal squamous cell carcinoma. A single record per CDR3 protein comes from TCRdb applying MiXCR to the PCR reads. The sample consists of 9,500 to 15,000 distinct CDR3 sequences, 55% to 65% of them appearing once. What was sequenced was esophageal tumor tissue. The receptors originated from a female donor with esophageal squamous cell carcinoma.

At least ten counts were recorded for this clonotype. The chain couples TRBV7-9 to TRBJ2-7; a weak D match, TRBD2 (5 bases). Germline V gene data show CDR1 as SEHNR and CDR2 as FQNEAQ (reference sequence). Trimming stripped 1 base from V and 5 bases from J, with 18 bases between. The CDR3 runs 16 residues. The CDR3 protein is CASSLVGEGISDEQYF. The DNA for the CDR3 is TGTGCCAGCAGCTTAGTGGGTGAGGGCATCTCTGACGAGCAGTACTTC.

The chain has TRBV27 and TRBJ2-6, with TRBD1 matching 7 bases. The CDR3 totals 17 residues. Germline values: CDR1 MNHEY, CDR2 SMNVEV (reference sequence). V lost 5 bases, J lost 2 bases, and 9 bases stayed unmatched. The CDR3 DNA follows: TGTGCCAGCAGTCAGAGGACAGGCTTGACTGGGGCCAACGTCCTGACTTTC. Translated: CASSQRTGLTGANVLTF.

V is TRBV6-1 and J is TRBJ2-5; tentative D call: TRBD2 (5 bases). V lost 3 bases and J lost 10, with 15 bases in between. The CDR3 contains 13 residues. The germline V gene encodes CDR1 MNHNS and CDR2 SASEGT. CDR3 DNA sequence: TGTGCCAGCAGTGACGGGATCATTTTGGGCCAGTACTTC. It is translated as CASSDGIILGQYF.

As regards this clonotype: No DNA is shown, since the ends of the CDR3 on it are uncertain; the CDR3 is the one TCRdb lists. The chain couples TRBV7-5 to TRBJ2-1; no DNA check was done on the table's D call, TRBD1. TRBV7-5 corresponds to a pseudogene. Both ends counted, the CDR3 spans 18 residues. CDR3 loop: CISVPAAQGTAPYNEQFF.

V is TRBV7-2 and J is TRBJ2-1; D tentatively fits TRBD1 or TRBD2 (5 bases each). The CDR3 spans 13 residues. The V and J ends lost 8 bases and 6 bases respectively, with 14 bases between them. The germline gives CDR1 SGHTA, CDR2 FQGNSA. CDR3 residues: CASGSRGRNEQFF. The DNA for the CDR3 is TGTGCCAGCGGGAGCCGGGGCCGCAATGAGCAGTTCTTC.

The chain recombines TRBV6-2 or TRBV6-3 with TRBJ2-3, with TRBD2 identical over 8 bases. This CDR3 is 14 amino acids long. Germline V gives CDR1 MNHEY, CDR2 SVGEGT. J lost 8 bases, V lost 3 bases, and 7 bases had no gene match. In DNA form, the CDR3 reads TGTGCCAGCAGTTATCAGACTCGGGGGGGTACGCAGTATTTT. It translates to CASSYQTRGGTQYF.

This clonotype was counted once. This chain connects TRBV10-2 to TRBJ2-1; 8 bases fit TRBD1. V was pared by 6 bases and J by 4 bases, with 2 bases of the junction left unmatched. Germline CDR1 WSHSY, CDR2 SAAADI. The CDR3 runs to 13 residues. In DNA, the CDR3 is TGCGCCAGCAGGACAGGGGTTTACAATGAGCAGTTCTTC. It is translated as CASRTGVYNEQFF.

This clonotype was seen only once. The conserved phenylalanine or tryptophan normally closing the CDR3 is absent here, so this likely arose from a read error. It is unclear where the CDR3 begins or ends on the DNA, so no DNA is shown, and the CDR3 is as TCRdb lists it. V is TRBV7-4 and J is TRBJ2-5; the table assigns TRBD1, which was not confirmed against the DNA. The CDR3 length equals 16 residues, ends included. CDR1 is SGHVT and CDR2 is SQSDAQ in the germline V gene. CDR3 residues: CASSLGTGSHEQYFGA.

The chain couples TRBV6-6 to TRBJ2-3; tentatively, D is TRBD1 (8 bases). Germline V lookup: CDR1 MNHNY, CDR2 SVGAGI (reference sequence). V lost 6 bases and J lost 1, with 17 bases in between. This CDR3 has 16 residues. The CDR3 sequence: CASSLSTGGGTDTQYF. CDR3 nucleotide sequence: TGTGCCAGCAGCCTGTCCACAGGGGGGGGCACAGATACGCAGTATTTT.

This sequence joins TRBV14 and TRBJ1-4; possible D gene TRBD1, 5 bases. Trimming removed 0 bases from V and 9 bases from J, with 11 bases in between. CDR1 and CDR2 (germline): SGHDN, FVKESK. The CDR3 sequence is 14 residues long. CDR3 nucleotides: TGTGCCAGCAGCCAAGAGGTGGCGGGACAAAAACTGTTTTTT. Translation gives CASSQEVAGQKLFF.

This clonotype was counted only a few times. Since the CDR3 does not end with the conserved phenylalanine or tryptophan, this likely comes from a read error. The DNA is omitted, as the CDR3 cannot be located on it reliably, and the CDR3 follows TCRdb's listing. The chain employs TRBV7-9 and TRBJ2-3; TRBD1 is taken as the D call from the table, unchecked against the DNA. The CDR3 spans 20 residues, counting both ends. CDR1 is SEHNR and CDR2 is FQNEAQ in the germline V gene (reference sequence). The CDR3 here is CASSGERDRVSGANVLTLGT.

The genes are TRBV7-3 and TRBJ2-5, with no clear D. Deletions cut 5 bases from V and 0 bases from J, with 7 bases between. Per germline, CDR1 SGHTA and CDR2 FQGTGA. CDR3 length: 13 residues. CDR3 nucleotide sequence: TGTGCCAGCAGCCCTGGAAACCAAGAGACCCAGTACTTC. Its translation: CASSPGNQETQYF.

The rearrangement uses TRBV7-3 and TRBJ2-1; D unresolved. V lost 2 bases, J lost 7 bases, and 6 bases lay in between. Germline CDR1 is SGHTA and CDR2 is FQGTGA. This CDR3 contains 12 residues. This CDR3 reads CASSLGKNEQFF. CDR3 DNA: TGTGCCAGCAGCTTAGGAAAAAATGAGCAGTTCTTC.

The chain links TRBV11-3 to TRBJ1-1; D ambiguous. V lost 4 bases and J 2 bases, leaving 11 bases between the germline ends. The CDR3 is 14 residues long. CDR1 and CDR2 (germline): SGHNT, YENEEA. Written as DNA, the CDR3 is TGTGCCAGCAGCTCCAGGACGGTAAACACTGAAGCTTTCTTT. Translating gives CASSSRTVNTEAFF.

This clonotype was seen only once. Because the CDR3's place on the DNA is in doubt, the DNA is left out and the CDR3 is given as listed by TCRdb. The chain is built from TRBV7-5 and TRBJ2-3; the table's TRBD2 call for D was not verified on the DNA. TRBV7-5 has pseudogene status. The CDR3 spans 16 amino acids, including both terminal residues. The chain's CDR3 is CISVPATSSGRAEQYF.

The J gene is TRBJ2-3, the V gene TRBV6-6; unclear D gene. With 2 bases removed from V and 0 bases from J, the gap between germline ends came to 12 bases. In germline, CDR1 is MNHNY, CDR2 SVGAGI (reference sequence). The CDR3 has 16 amino acids. CDR3 amino acids: CASSYDVTASTDTQYF. The DNA for the CDR3 is TGTGCCAGCAGTTACGATGTAACGGCTAGCACAGATACGCAGTATTTT.